This TCR beta chain emerged from a study of STAT3 mutations in large granular lymphocyte leukemia. The wider study: Roughly half of the longitudinally sequenced T-LGLL patients carried detectable canonical activating STAT3 mutations. Immunosuppressive therapy was given to more than half of T-LGLL patients.

CDR3 length: 13 amino acids. V gave up 0 bases and J gave up 6 bases, with 6 bases separating them. CDR1 is SGHRS, CDR2 YFSETQ, per germline. About this clone: Its antigen is not identified.

Study observations and caveats: Every T-cell large granular lymphocyte leukemia patient had at least one immunodominant TCR beta clonotype. Clonal expansion was inferred from other time points because no sample existed at each clone's first appearance.

Average productive template count per sample was about 40,000. Libraries were prepared by immunoSEQ multiplex PCR; TCRdb keeps only in-frame clonotypes and omits some of them. The data hold 5,500 to 6,000 clones, with around 90% observed a single time. V usage is TRBV5-1 and J usage is TRBJ2-2; D is possibly TRBD1 (5 bases). The source of this sequence is a human donor with T large granular lymphocyte leukemia. Some clones in this sample may be carry-over from other donors' samples. The sequencing sample was made of PBMCs. CDR3 bases: TGCGCCAGCAGCTTGGAAGGGGCCGGGGAGCTGTTTTTT. Encoded protein: CASSLEGAGELFF.